This TCR beta chain was found in a study of shared clonotypes between healthy human individuals. This table comes from immunoSEQ multiplex PCR, and its TCRdb copy is limited to in-frame clones, with some not included. The sample includes around 700,000 clones, less than 80% of them seen just once. In its sample, this clone was seen a few times. The CDR3 has 14 amino acids. V dropped 3 bases and J dropped 0 bases, with 8 bases sitting between them. Germline CDR1 and CDR2: SNHLY and FYNNEI. Material: memory CD4+ T cells sorted from blood. Subset: CD45RA-negative fraction. The receptor comes from a woman aged 25 to 39 in good health. The chain couples TRBV2 to TRBJ1-1; D call uncertain. CDR3 in DNA: TGTGCCAGCAGTGATCACAGCTTGAACACTGAAGCTTTCTTT. Translating it yields CASSDHSLNTEAFF.